A single sample is the source of the 24 T cell receptor beta chains below, sequenced in a study of shared clonotypes between healthy human individuals. Clones were sequenced by immunoSEQ multiplex PCR, and TCRdb holds only the in-frame ones, with some missing. The repertoire has approximately 2.1 million clones, over 90% of them found once; the top ten carry roughly 0.36%. The sequencing input was naive CD4+ T cells from PBMCs. Documented subset: CD45RA+ positively selected. These TCRs come from a man younger than 30 in good health. Some clones in this sample may be carry-over from other donors' samples.

This sequence joins TRBV5-1 and TRBJ2-7; D might be TRBD1 (6 bases). The CDR3 is 16 residues long. The germline V gene has CDR1 SGHRS and CDR2 YFSETQ. V was shortened by 4 bases and J by 4 bases, with 21 bases between the two germline ends. The CDR3 loop is CASSEYRVGGLYEQYF. DNA of the CDR3: TGCGCCAGCAGCGAATACAGGGTCGGAGGATTGTACGAGCAGTACTTC.

The chain recombines TRBV5-1 with TRBJ2-1, with TRBD2 matching 14 bases. The CDR3 is 16 amino acids. V shed 0 bases and J 6 bases; nucleotides not matched to a gene: 2. Germline V gene lookup returns CDR1 SGHRS and CDR2 YFSETQ. As DNA, the CDR3 is TGCGCCAGCAGCTTGGGGACTAGCGGGAGGATCAATGAGCAGTTCTTC. Translated: CASSLGTSGRINEQFF.

Notes on this clone: Other DNA sequences within the sample encode an identical CDR3. This chain links TRBV7-9 with TRBJ2-3; weak D call: TRBD2 (5 bases). CDR1 and CDR2 from the germline V gene are SEHNR and FQNEAQ (reference sequence). Trimming pared 1 base from V and 3 bases from J, leaving 5 bases between. This CDR3 is built from 13 residues. In DNA, the CDR3 is TGTGCCAGCAGCTTAGGAGGGACAGATACGCAGTATTTT. Translation gives CASSLGGTDTQYF.

The J gene is TRBJ2-6, the V gene TRBV25-1, with 8 bases lining up with TRBD1. CDR3 length: 17 residues. Germline CDR1 is MGHDK and CDR2 is SYGVNS. The trim removed 3 bases at V and 4 bases at J, leaving 8 bases unmatched. The CDR3: CASSESQGARGANVLTF. The CDR3 nucleotides read TGTGCCAGCAGTGAGTCTCAGGGGGCGCGCGGGGCCAACGTCCTGACTTTC. Filled out from reference TRBV25-1 and TRBJ2-6, the complete variable domain reads EADIYQTPRYLVIGTGKKITLECSQTMGHDKMYWYQQDPGMELHLIHYSYGVNSTEKGDLSSESTVSRIRTEHFPLTLESARPSHTSQYLCASSESQGARGANVLTFGAGSRLTVL.

The V and J genes are TRBV5-4 and TRBJ2-3, with D perhaps being TRBD1 or TRBD2 (6 bases each). The germline V gene encodes CDR1 SGHNT and CDR2 YYREEE (reference sequence). The CDR3 contains 14 residues. Between the trimmed V and J ends, which lost 1 base and 3 bases, there was a span of 9 bases. CDR3 nucleotides: TGTGCCAGCAGCTTGACAGGGAGGACAGATACGCAGTATTTT. This codes for CASSLTGRTDTQYF.

The chain is built from TRBV6-1 and TRBJ2-7; D could derive from TRBD1 or TRBD2 (6 bases each). There are 15 residues in the CDR3. Trimming shortened V by 8 bases and J by 3 bases, and 20 bases separated the two germline ends. Germline V CDR1 and CDR2: MNHNS, SASEGT. The CDR3 coding sequence is TGTGCCAGCCTGACAGTAATGGGGGGCCACTACGAGCAGTACTTC. It translates to CASLTVMGGHYEQYF.

The chain couples TRBV7-2 to TRBJ1-1; D is possibly TRBD1 (6 bases). The length of the CDR3 is 16 residues. Trimming stripped 5 bases from V and 1 base from J, with 17 bases between. Per germline, CDR1 SGHTA and CDR2 FQGNSA. The CDR3 bases are TGTGCCAGCAGCCCTACCGGGGGCCCAAAGAACACTGAAGCTTTCTTT. This codes for CASSPTGGPKNTEAFF.

The chain joins TRBV28 to TRBJ1-2, with 8 bases aligning to TRBD1. Per germline, CDR1 MDHEN and CDR2 SYDVKM. Losses at the gene ends were 6 bases for V and 1 base for J; bases not matched to a gene: 13. The CDR3 is made up of 17 amino acids. CDR3 DNA: TGTGCCAGCAGCCGTGACAGGGGCGGACTACTTAACTATGGCTACACCTTC. It specifies CASSRDRGGLLNYGYTF.

The rearrangement joins TRBV28 to TRBJ1-5; TRBD1 agrees at 9 bases. In germline, CDR1 is MDHEN, CDR2 SYDVKM. This CDR3 is 17 amino acids long. J was trimmed by 6 bases and V by 3 bases; bases with no gene match: 12. For the CDR3, the DNA is TGTGCCAGCAGTTTGTGGGGATCGGGACAGGGTGCTCAGCCCCAGCATTTT. The encoded protein is CASSLWGSGQGAQPQHF.

This rearrangement joins TRBV9 to TRBJ2-3, with 7 nucleotides matching TRBD2. The CDR3 consists of 18 residues. Looked up from germline, CDR1 is SGDLS and CDR2 is YYNGEE. After removal of 0 bases from V and 3 bases from J, the junction contained 13 bases not matched to a gene. The CDR3 DNA reads as TGTGCCAGCAGCGTAGGTAATGGTGTGACTAGCTTAACAGATACGCAGTATTTT. It yields the protein CASSVGNGVTSLTDTQYF.

The chain recombines TRBV7-9 with TRBJ1-5; D may be TRBD1 (6 bases). The length of the CDR3 is 16 residues. V dropped 4 bases and J dropped 4 bases, with 17 bases sitting between them. CDR1 and CDR2 from the germline V gene are SEHNR and FQNEAQ (reference sequence). The CDR3: CASSSYSNTGNQPQHF. The CDR3 DNA reads as TGTGCCAGCAGCTCCTACAGCAACACAGGGAATCAGCCCCAGCATTTT.

This chain joins TRBV11-2 and TRBJ1-2; TRBD1 aligns across 8 bases. The CDR3 contains 13 residues. Germline lookup yields CDR1 SGHAT and CDR2 FQNNGV. Germline trimming cut 5 bases from V and 8 bases from J; bases unmatched to any gene: 7. The CDR3 sequence: CASSLAGQGGYTF. CDR3 nucleotides: TGTGCCAGCAGCCTCGCCGGACAGGGCGGCTACACCTTC.

A note on this clone: This sample includes further DNA sequences coding for the same CDR3. The chain has TRBV5-1 and TRBJ1-1; D is possibly TRBD1 (6 bases). Per germline, CDR1 SGHRS and CDR2 YFSETQ. The V end was cut by 0 bases, the J end by 5 bases, with 11 bases between. This CDR3 region has 14 residues. The CDR3 spells CASSLAGVGTEAFF. The CDR3 DNA reads TGCGCCAGCAGCTTGGCAGGGGTTGGGACTGAAGCTTTCTTT. Supplemented by reference TRBV5-1 and TRBJ1-1, the full variable domain reads KAGVTQTPRYLIKTRGQQVTLSCSPISGHRSVSWYQQTPGQGLQFLFEYFSETQRNKGNFPGRFSGRQFSNSRSEMNVSTLELGDSALYLCASSLAGVGTEAFFGQGTRLTVV.

This clone was observed a single time. V gene TRBV25-1 combines with J gene TRBJ2-6; no firm D call. The CDR3 extends over 14 amino acids. V gave up 4 bases and J gave up 0 bases, with 4 bases separating them. Per the germline V gene, CDR1 is MGHDK and CDR2 is SYGVNS. CDR3 DNA sequence: TGTGCCAGCAGTGGAACCTCTGGGGCCAACGTCCTGACTTTC. Translating it yields CASSGTSGANVLTF. Drawing the rest from reference TRBV25-1 and TRBJ2-6, the complete variable domain is EADIYQTPRYLVIGTGKKITLECSQTMGHDKMYWYQQDPGMELHLIHYSYGVNSTEKGDLSSESTVSRIRTEHFPLTLESARPSHTSQYLCASSGTSGANVLTFGAGSRLTVL.

A remark on this clone: Other DNA sequences from this sample encode an identical CDR3 as well. The chain couples TRBV30 to TRBJ1-5, with a possible D match to TRBD1 (6 bases). V lost 0 bases, J lost 6 bases, and 12 bases lay in between. In germline, CDR1 is GTSNPN, CDR2 SVGIG (reference sequence). The CDR3 runs 14 residues. The CDR3 protein is CAWSVRGGGQPQHF. The CDR3, as DNA: TGTGCCTGGAGTGTTCGAGGGGGTGGTCAGCCCCAGCATTTT.

This sequence joins TRBV4-1 and TRBJ2-3; D is unresolved. Germline lookup yields CDR1 MGHRA and CDR2 YSYEKL. V dropped 4 bases and J dropped 6 bases, with 14 bases sitting between them. This CDR3 is 14 amino acids long. CDR3 sequence (DNA): TGCGCCAGCAGCCGAGGAGTGGCCCGGGATACGCAGTATTTT. This gives the protein CASSRGVARDTQYF.

V gene TRBV5-6 combines with J gene TRBJ2-3; D is unresolved. CDR1 SGHDT and CDR2 YYEEEE come from the germline V gene. The CDR3 is made up of 14 amino acids. The V and J ends lost 4 bases and 0 bases respectively, with 9 bases between them. In nucleotides, the CDR3 is TGTGCCAGCAGCCGGCCCCATAGCACAGATACGCAGTATTTT. It specifies CASSRPHSTDTQYF. Filled out from reference TRBV5-6 and TRBJ2-3, the complete variable domain reads DAGVTQSPTHLIKTRGQQVTLRCSPKSGHDTVSWYQQALGQGPQFIFQYYEEEERQRGNFPDRFSGHQFPNYSSELNVNALLLGDSALYLCASSRPHSTDTQYFGPGTRLTVL.

The chain's CDR3 is CASSPTGTETQYF. Here the CDR3 DNA reads TGTGCCAGCAGCCCCACAGGGACAGAGACCCAGTACTTC. The V and J genes are TRBV5-6 and TRBJ2-5; a weak D match, TRBD1 (6 bases). The CDR3 extends over 13 amino acids. V lost 4 bases to trimming and J lost 4 bases, with 11 bases between them. Germline CDR1 reads SGHDT; CDR2 reads YYEEEE.

V and J are TRBV5-1 and TRBJ1-2; 9 bases line up with TRBD1. This CDR3 comprises 14 residues. With V trimmed by 4 bases and J by 8 bases, 9 bases remained unmatched. CDR1 is SGHRS, CDR2 YFSETQ, per germline. CDR3 in DNA: TGCGCCAGCAGCCCAATAGGGACAGGGATGGGCTACACCTTC. This translates into CASSPIGTGMGYTF. Combining the CDR3 with reference TRBV5-1 and TRBJ1-2 gives the whole variable domain KAGVTQTPRYLIKTRGQQVTLSCSPISGHRSVSWYQQTPGQGLQFLFEYFSETQRNKGNFPGRFSGRQFSNSRSEMNVSTLELGDSALYLCASSPIGTGMGYTFGSGTRLTVV.

This rearrangement joins TRBV30 to TRBJ2-5; 11 bases are shared with TRBD2. CDR1 and CDR2 (germline): GTSNPN, SVGIG (reference sequence). This CDR3 is 15 amino acids long. V was pared by 0 bases and J by 5 bases, with 5 bases of the junction left unmatched. In DNA, the CDR3 is TGTGCCTGGAGTGTACTAGCGGGAGCGGTGGAGACCCAGTACTTC. This codes for CAWSVLAGAVETQYF.

The chain carries TRBV7-8 and TRBJ2-1; 8 bases agree with TRBD1. Germline values: CDR1 SGHVS, CDR2 FQNEAQ. This CDR3 comprises 15 residues. With V trimmed by 5 bases and J by 2 bases, 5 bases remained unmatched. In DNA form, the CDR3 reads TGTGCCAGCAGCACAGGGGGTACAACCTACAATGAGCAGTTCTTC. Translating gives CASSTGGTTYNEQFF.

This clone occurred once. CDR3 region: CASSVLGAIFGPTSTDTQYF. In DNA form, the CDR3 reads TGTGCCAGCAGCGTATTAGGGGCGATATTCGGCCCTACTAGCACAGATACGCAGTATTTT. This chain joins TRBV9 and TRBJ2-3; tentative D call: TRBD1 (5 bases). CDR1 is SGDLS and CDR2 is YYNGEE in the germline V gene. Trimming cost V 1 base and J 0 bases, with 24 bases left between them. The CDR3 contains 20 residues.

This clone was counted between two and nine times. The chain employs TRBV5-1 and TRBJ2-7, with 12 nucleotides matching TRBD1. Germline loops: CDR1 SGHRS, CDR2 YFSETQ. The trim removed 4 bases at V and 4 bases at J, leaving 6 bases unmatched. The CDR3 has 15 residues. CDR3 amino acids: CASSHGTGGNYEQYF. The CDR3 region has the DNA TGCGCCAGCAGCCACGGGACAGGGGGCAATTACGAGCAGTACTTC.

V gene TRBV7-2 combines with J gene TRBJ2-7, with a possible D match to TRBD1 (6 bases). Germline V gene data show CDR1 as SGHTA and CDR2 as FQGNSA. V lost 5 bases and J 0 bases, leaving 11 bases between the germline ends. CDR3 length: 14 amino acids. Here the CDR3 DNA reads TGTGCCAGCAGCAGACCAGGGGTCTCCTACGAGCAGTACTTC. It is translated as CASSRPGVSYEQYF.